This TCR beta chain was sequenced in a study of read filtering for tumor transcriptome and immune sequencing. Across the whole study: Revised staging placed about 8 patients in R-ISS I, roughly 16 in II, six or seven in III.

CDR1 is SGHTA and CDR2 is FQGNSA in the germline V gene. CDR3 size: 15 residues. The junction had 6 bases not matched to a gene; V was cut back by 5 bases and J by 1 base. Molecular barcoded adaptors covering alpha/delta and beta/gamma chains were used on approximately 400 ng RNA. TCRdb used MiXCR to reprocess the reads, holding one entry per CDR3 protein. This table holds some 38,000 distinct CDR3 sequences, roughly 12% found once. This clonotype appeared many times. The TCR was taken from a donor aged 40 or older with multiple myeloma. V is TRBV7-2 and J is TRBJ2-3; 7 bases map to TRBD2. Specimen: a population of CD138-negative cells sorted from bone marrow. The CDR3 is CASSPWAGGTDTQYF. CDR3 DNA: TGTGCCAGCAGCCCTTGGGCGGGGGGCACAGATACGCAGTATTTT. Full variable domain (missing parts from reference TRBV7-2 and TRBJ2-3): GAGVSQSPSNKVTEKGKDVELRCDPISGHTALYWYRQSLGQGLEFLIYFQGNSAPDKSGLPSDRFSAERTGGSVSTLTIQRTQQEDSAVYLCASSPWAGGTDTQYFGPGTRLTVL.